Shown below are 9 T cell receptor beta chains from a single sample sequenced in a study of shared clonotypes between healthy human individuals. The data were produced by immunoSEQ multiplex PCR, yet TCRdb's version contains in-frame clones alone and is incomplete. This table holds roughly 2 million clones, 90% to 95% found once. Input material: naive CD4+ T cells sorted from blood. The subset is: CD45RA+ positively selected. These receptors originate from a man younger than 35 in good health.

The chain is built from TRBV5-1 and TRBJ2-3; D is possibly TRBD2 (6 bases). Germline loops: CDR1 SGHRS, CDR2 YFSETQ. The CDR3 has 15 amino acids. The V and J ends lost 4 bases and 4 bases respectively, with 16 bases between them. The CDR3 DNA reads TGCGCCAGCAGCAGGGACTTGAATAAGGCAGATACGCAGTATTTT. Its protein product is CASSRDLNKADTQYF. The whole variable domain, filled in from reference TRBV5-1 and TRBJ2-3, reads KAGVTQTPRYLIKTRGQQVTLSCSPISGHRSVSWYQQTPGQGLQFLFEYFSETQRNKGNFPGRFSGRQFSNSRSEMNVSTLELGDSALYLCASSRDLNKADTQYFGPGTRLTVL.

This chain connects TRBV5-1 to TRBJ2-5; perhaps TRBD1 as D (5 bases). Per the germline V gene, CDR1 is SGHRS and CDR2 is YFSETQ. The V end was cut by 0 bases, the J end by 7 bases, with 13 bases between. The CDR3 consists of 14 residues. The CDR3: CASSLGQNQGTQYF. For the CDR3, the DNA is TGCGCCAGCAGCTTGGGACAGAACCAGGGGACCCAGTACTTC.

V is TRBV10-3 and J is TRBJ2-2; 10 bases are shared with TRBD2. The CDR3 is made up of 17 amino acids. The V segment lost 6 bases and the J segment 2 bases; nucleotides outside the gene matches: 9. Germline CDR1 ENHRY, CDR2 SYGVKD. Here the CDR3 reads CAIRILGTSANTGELFF. CDR3 nucleotides: TGTGCCATCAGGATCTTGGGGACTAGCGCTAACACCGGGGAGCTGTTTTTT.

The chain has TRBV10-3 and TRBJ2-3; maybe TRBD2 (7 bases). The ends were cut back, 5 bases at V and 3 bases at J, with 24 bases in the middle. This CDR3 has 18 residues. Germline assignment: CDR1 ENHRY and CDR2 SYGVKD. The chain's CDR3 is CAISWDKRKRDLTDTQYF. The CDR3 DNA is TGTGCCATCAGTTGGGACAAACGGAAGCGGGATTTGACAGATACGCAGTATTTT.

Comment on this clone: The same CDR3 also results from other DNA sequences found in this sample. The chain has TRBV6-5 and TRBJ2-1; D call uncertain. There are 11 residues in the CDR3. Trimming removed 4 bases from V and 10 bases from J, with 8 bases in between. CDR1 MNHEY and CDR2 SVGAGI come from the germline V gene. The CDR3 sequence: CASSSAGEQFF. CDR3 DNA sequence: TGTGCCAGCAGTTCAGCTGGGGAGCAGTTCTTC.

The DNA for the CDR3 is TGTGCCAGCAGTGAATACGGACAGGGGGCGCAGGAGCAGTACTTC. It codes for CASSEYGQGAQEQYF. V and J are TRBV25-1 and TRBJ2-7; 11 bases line up with TRBD1. The CDR3 extends over 15 amino acids. CDR1 is MGHDK and CDR2 is SYGVNS in the germline V gene. Losses at the gene ends were 0 bases for V and 7 bases for J; bases not matched to a gene: 5.

The chain has TRBV7-9 and TRBJ1-4, with D maybe TRBD1 (5 bases). Germline V CDR1 and CDR2: SEHNR, FQNEAQ (reference sequence). The CDR3 consists of 14 residues. The V end was cut by 5 bases, the J end by 3 bases, with 10 bases between. CDR3 DNA: TGTGCCAGCAGCCCACCGGGGCCTAATGAAAAACTGTTTTTT. It translates to CASSPPGPNEKLFF.

This clone was counted a single time. V gene TRBV28 combines with J gene TRBJ2-1, with D possibly matching TRBD2 (5 bases). This CDR3 has 12 amino acids. Germline CDR1 MDHEN, CDR2 SYDVKM. Trimming removed 7 bases at V and 8 bases at J, with 12 bases between. The CDR3, as DNA: TGTGCCAGCAAGAGGGTAACAGATGAGCAGTTCTTC. Its protein product is CASKRVTDEQFF.

J is TRBJ2-5 and V is TRBV18, with 12 bases lining up with TRBD2. V dropped 6 bases and J dropped 1; count of bases not matched to a gene: 3. From germline, CDR1 is KGHSH and CDR2 LQKENI. The CDR3 totals 15 residues. DNA for the CDR3: TGTGCCAGCTCGCCGGGACTAGCGGGCCAAGAGACCCAGTACTTC. Residues: CASSPGLAGQETQYF.